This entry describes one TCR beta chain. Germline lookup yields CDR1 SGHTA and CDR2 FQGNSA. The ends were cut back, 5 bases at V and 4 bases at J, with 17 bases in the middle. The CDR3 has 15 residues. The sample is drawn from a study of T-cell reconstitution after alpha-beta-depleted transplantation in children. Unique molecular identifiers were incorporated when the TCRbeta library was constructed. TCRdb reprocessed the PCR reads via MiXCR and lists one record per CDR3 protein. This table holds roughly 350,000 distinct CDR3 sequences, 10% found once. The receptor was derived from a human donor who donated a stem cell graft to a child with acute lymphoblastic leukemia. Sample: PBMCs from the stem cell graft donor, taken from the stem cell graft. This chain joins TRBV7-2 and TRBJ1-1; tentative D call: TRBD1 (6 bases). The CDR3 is CASSPYITGPTEAFF. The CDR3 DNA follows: TGTGCCAGCAGCCCCTACATTACAGGGCCCACTGAAGCTTTCTTT.